Below are 30 T cell receptor beta chains sequenced from a single sample in a study of cytomegalovirus exposure and HLA in healthy donors. The data were produced by immunoSEQ multiplex PCR, yet TCRdb's version contains in-frame clones alone and is incomplete. Among 130,000 to 150,000 clones listed, 89% were seen once. Source material: PBMCs. Receptors originate from a young woman in good health and CMV-seropositive.

The CDR3, as DNA: TGTGCCAGCAGTGTTTCGGGGGGGTTTAATGAAAAACTGTTTTTT. This gives the protein CASSVSGGFNEKLFF. This chain uses TRBV6-1 with TRBJ1-4, with D possibly matching TRBD1 (5 bases). This CDR3 is built from 15 residues. V shed 4 bases and J shed 4 bases, with 13 bases lying between them. Germline V gives CDR1 MNHNS, CDR2 SASEGT.

This chain connects TRBV4-1 to TRBJ1-2; D is uncertain. CDR1 is MGHRA and CDR2 is YSYEKL in the germline V gene. The germline V and J ends were trimmed by 0 bases and 5 bases, with 10 bases remaining between them. The CDR3 consists of 14 residues. The CDR3 sequence is CASSQDQAAYGYTF. The CDR3 DNA is TGCGCCAGCAGCCAAGATCAAGCTGCATATGGCTACACCTTC.

J is TRBJ1-2 and V is TRBV11-2, with TRBD1 matching 7 bases. With V trimmed by 5 bases and J by 2 bases, 11 bases remained unmatched. There are 16 residues in the CDR3. Germline CDR1 is SGHAT and CDR2 is FQNNGV. CDR3 sequence (DNA): TGTGCCAGCAGCCATATAAGGACAGGACCCAACTATGGCTACACCTTC. This codes for CASSHIRTGPNYGYTF.

In its sample, this clone was seen once. The chain joins TRBV19 to TRBJ1-2, with D possibly matching TRBD1 (6 bases). The CDR3 sequence is 16 residues long. Germline V gene data show CDR1 as LNHDA and CDR2 as SQIVND (reference sequence). V was clipped by 1 base and J by 3 bases, with 15 bases between them. The CDR3 loop is CASSIVGGGRDYGYTF. Written as DNA, the CDR3 is TGTGCCAGTAGTATAGTCGGCGGGGGGCGCGACTATGGCTACACCTTC.

V usage is TRBV5-1 and J usage is TRBJ2-3, with 7 bases identical to TRBD1. Germline V gene sequence: CDR1 SGHRS, CDR2 YFSETQ. The CDR3 spans 14 residues. V dropped 3 bases and J dropped 1; count of bases not matched to a gene: 2. Here the CDR3 DNA reads TGCGCCAGCAGCTATGGACAGGGCACAGATACGCAGTATTTT. It specifies CASSYGQGTDTQYF.

This clone occurred a few times. The rearrangement links TRBV19 to TRBJ2-7; 8 bases are a match to TRBD1. This CDR3 contains 14 residues. The germline CDR1 and CDR2 sequences are LNHDA and SQIVND (reference sequence). After removal of 1 base from V and 6 bases from J, the junction contained 5 bases not matched to a gene. The CDR3 DNA is TGTGCCAGTAGTATAGGGGACAGGCGAAGCGAGCAGTACTTC. Amino acid sequence: CASSIGDRRSEQYF.

The rearrangement joins TRBV18 to TRBJ1-2; D not certain. Trimming removed 2 bases from V and 6 bases from J, with 13 bases in between. Germline V gene data show CDR1 as KGHSH and CDR2 as LQKENI. The CDR3 covers 14 residues. DNA of the CDR3: TGTGCCAGCTCACCATCAAGGGAGTTTCATGGCTACACCTTC. Encoded protein: CASSPSREFHGYTF.

V usage is TRBV6-5 and J usage is TRBJ1-5; 10 positions match TRBD1. The CDR3 runs to 14 residues. CDR1 and CDR2 (germline): MNHEY, SVGAGI. Trimming at V came to 2 bases and at J to 6 bases, leaving 1 base not matched to a gene. CDR3 coding DNA: TGTGCCAGCAGTTACCGGACAGGGGGTCAGCCCCAGCATTTT. Residues: CASSYRTGGQPQHF.

The V and J genes are TRBV6-4 and TRBJ1-1; D ambiguous. The CDR3 runs to 13 residues. V lost 2 bases and J lost 3, with 7 bases in between. Per the germline V gene, CDR1 is MRHNA and CDR2 is SNTAGT. CDR3 nucleotides: TGTGCCAGCAGTGACAGGGAGGACACTGAAGCTTTCTTT. As protein: CASSDREDTEAFF.

The rearrangement joins TRBV11-2 to TRBJ2-6; TRBD1 agrees at 8 bases. CDR3 length: 16 amino acids. CDR1 is SGHAT, CDR2 FQNNGV, per germline. Losses at the gene ends were 2 bases for V and 4 bases for J; bases not matched to a gene: 4. In DNA form, the CDR3 reads TGTGCCAGCAGCTTATCAGGGGGCAAAGGGGCCAACGTCCTGACTTTC. This translates into CASSLSGGKGANVLTF. Supplemented by reference TRBV11-2 and TRBJ2-6, the full variable domain reads EAGVAQSPRYKIIEKRQSVAFWCNPISGHATLYWYQQILGQGPKLLIQFQNNGVVDDSQLPKDRFSAERLKGVDSTLKIQPAKLEDSAVYLCASSLSGGKGANVLTFGAGSRLTVL.

The V gene is TRBV11-3, the J gene TRBJ2-1, with 14 bases that match TRBD2. CDR1 and CDR2 (germline): SGHNT, YENEEA. The length of the CDR3 is 16 residues. The trim removed 5 bases at V and 4 bases at J, leaving 4 bases unmatched. CDR3 region: CASSPGTSGGYNEQFF. CDR3 coding DNA: TGTGCCAGCAGCCCCGGGACTAGCGGGGGATACAATGAGCAGTTCTTC.

The chain combines TRBV9 with TRBJ2-1, with 7 bases aligning to TRBD1. J lost 6 bases, V lost 2 bases, and 5 bases had no gene match. Germline V gives CDR1 SGDLS, CDR2 YYNGEE. The CDR3 sequence is 14 residues long. CDR3 residues: CASSVEGATNEQFF. The CDR3 DNA follows: TGTGCCAGCAGCGTCGAGGGGGCTACCAATGAGCAGTTCTTC. The complete variable domain, with remaining parts taken from reference TRBV9 and TRBJ2-1, reads DSGVTQTPKHLITATGQRVTLRCSPRSGDLSVYWYQQSLDQGLQFLIQYYNGEERAKGNILERFSAQQFPDLHSELNLSSLELGDSALYFCASSVEGATNEQFFGPGTRLTVL.

The chain couples TRBV11-2 to TRBJ2-3; 10 bases line up with TRBD1. The CDR3 spans 16 residues. The J segment lost 8 bases and the V segment lost 4 bases, leaving 12 bases of the junction unmatched. CDR1 is SGHAT and CDR2 is FQNNGV in the germline V gene. CDR3 sequence (DNA): TGTGCCAGCAGCTCAATCCGGGACAGGGGTTCAGGTACGCAGTATTTT. Its protein is CASSSIRDRGSGTQYF.

This chain joins TRBV5-4 and TRBJ1-2, with 7 bases that match TRBD1. CDR3 length equals 13 residues. Germline V lookup: CDR1 SGHNT, CDR2 YYREEE (reference sequence). V dropped 4 bases and J dropped 6; count of bases not matched to a gene: 6. In DNA, the CDR3 is TGTGCCAGCAGCCGACAGGGAATAGATGGCTACACCTTC. Translation: CASSRQGIDGYTF.

The genes are TRBV5-4 and TRBJ1-2; D call uncertain. CDR3 length equals 14 residues. The germline V gene encodes CDR1 SGHNT and CDR2 YYREEE (reference sequence). The germline V and J ends were trimmed by 0 bases and 0 bases, with 6 bases remaining between them. The CDR3 is CASSLAGTNYGYTF. Written as DNA, the CDR3 is TGTGCCAGCAGCTTGGCCGGGACTAACTATGGCTACACCTTC.

The chain links TRBV28 to TRBJ1-3; no definite D call. Germline CDR1 MDHEN, CDR2 SYDVKM. V lost 3 bases, J lost 8 bases, and 14 bases lay in between. This CDR3 has 14 residues. CDR3: CASSFSPSVDTIYF. The CDR3 DNA is TGTGCCAGCAGTTTCTCCCCGTCGGTGGACACCATATATTTT. Full variable domain (rest looked up from reference TRBV28 and TRBJ1-3): DVKVTQSSRYLVKRTGEKVFLECVQDMDHENMFWYRQDPGLGLRLIYFSYDVKMKEKGDIPEGYSVSREKKERFSLILESASTNQTSMYLCASSFSPSVDTIYFGEGSWLTVV.

The table lists this clone with a count of one. This chain joins TRBV5-1 and TRBJ1-2, with TRBD1 identical over 12 bases. The CDR3 is made up of 17 amino acids. CDR1 and CDR2 from the germline V gene are SGHRS and YFSETQ. Losses at the gene ends were 6 bases for V and 3 bases for J; bases not matched to a gene: 12. The CDR3 reads CASTPFTGTGGDYGYTF. The CDR3 coding sequence is TGCGCCAGCACCCCCTTTACCGGGACAGGGGGCGACTATGGCTACACCTTC.

This clone has at least ten counts. The chain joins TRBV6-5 to TRBJ2-6, with TRBD2 as a possible D gene (5 bases). The V gene's germline CDR1 is MNHEY and CDR2 SVGAGI. Trimming cost V 5 bases and J 3 bases, with 11 bases left between them. The CDR3 has 15 amino acids. The CDR3 coding sequence is TGTGCCAGCAGTCCCGAGGGTCGTGGGGCCAACGTCCTGACTTTC. Protein sequence: CASSPEGRGANVLTF.

The chain carries TRBV9 and TRBJ1-1, with a possible D match to TRBD1 (5 bases). V was cut by 0 bases and J by 4 bases, with 10 bases left in between. CDR3 size: 14 residues. The V gene's germline CDR1 is SGDLS and CDR2 YYNGEE. CDR3: CASSVGQYSTEAFF. As DNA, the CDR3 is TGTGCCAGCAGCGTAGGACAGTATAGCACTGAAGCTTTCTTT.

V is TRBV4-3 and J is TRBJ2-7; perhaps TRBD2 as D (6 bases). CDR1 and CDR2 from the germline V gene are LGHNA and YSLEER. The CDR3 contains 13 residues. Trimming shortened V by 0 bases and J by 7 bases, and 10 bases separated the two germline ends. The DNA for the CDR3 is TGCGCCAGCAGCCAAGATGGAGGGGTTGAGCAGTACTTC. It encodes CASSQDGGVEQYF.

The chain carries TRBV18 and TRBJ2-1, with 9 bases lining up with TRBD2. Germline CDR1 and CDR2: KGHSH and LQKENI. CDR3 length: 14 amino acids. V lost 0 bases, J lost 6 bases, and 0 bases stayed unmatched. CDR3 DNA: TGTGCCAGCTCACCACCACTAGCGGGCAATGAGCAGTTCTTC. Amino acids: CASSPPLAGNEQFF.

This chain connects TRBV7-2 to TRBJ1-1; D remains unclear. CDR3 length: 12 residues. V was trimmed by 4 bases and J by 4 bases, leaving 7 bases between them. Germline CDR1 SGHTA, CDR2 FQGNSA. CDR3 in amino acids: CASSWAATEAFF. In nucleotides, the CDR3 is TGTGCCAGCAGCTGGGCAGCCACTGAAGCTTTCTTT.

The chain has TRBV19 and TRBJ1-2; D ambiguous. V lost 1 base and J lost 2, with 5 bases in between. Per the germline V gene, CDR1 is LNHDA and CDR2 is SQIVND (reference sequence). This CDR3 spans 13 amino acids. The CDR3 DNA sequence: TGTGCCAGTAGTATAGCCGTGAACTATGGCTACACCTTC. Translating gives CASSIAVNYGYTF.

Written as DNA, the CDR3 is TGTGCCAGCAGTTCCTGGTCCCGGGACAGGGGTGGCTACACCTTC. Residues: CASSSWSRDRGGYTF. This chain connects TRBV27 to TRBJ1-2; 10 nucleotides match TRBD1. Germline lookup yields CDR1 MNHEY and CDR2 SMNVEV (reference sequence). The CDR3 is made up of 15 amino acids. With 4 bases clipped from V and 7 bases from J, the junction kept 9 bases outside the gene matches.

The chain employs TRBV27 and TRBJ2-7, with 7 bases identical to TRBD2. Germline CDR1 reads MNHEY; CDR2 reads SMNVEV (reference sequence). The CDR3 covers 17 residues. Trimming at V came to 1 base and at J to 2 bases, leaving 11 bases not matched to a gene. In nucleotides, the CDR3 is TGTGCCAGCAGTTTATACCCAATAGCGGGCCCCACCTACGAGCAGTACTTC. It translates to CASSLYPIAGPTYEQYF.

This chain joins TRBV4-1 and TRBJ1-1, with D tentatively TRBD1 (5 bases). V was pared by 4 bases and J by 0 bases, with 15 bases between. CDR1 is MGHRA, CDR2 YSYEKL, per germline. The CDR3 loop spans 16 amino acids. The CDR3 bases are TGCGCCAGCAGCCCCTCGGATAAGGGGATGAACACTGAAGCTTTCTTT. Its protein product is CASSPSDKGMNTEAFF.

V gene TRBV5-5 combines with J gene TRBJ2-7; maybe TRBD1 (5 bases). The CDR3 contains 15 residues. CDR1 SGHKS and CDR2 YYEKEE come from the germline V gene (reference sequence). Trimming shortened V by 0 bases and J by 3 bases, and 13 bases separated the two germline ends. CDR3 residues: CASSLAGIGFYEQYF. The CDR3 nucleotides are TGTGCCAGCAGCTTGGCAGGGATCGGATTCTACGAGCAGTACTTC.

This clone was seen only once. The chain couples TRBV6-6 to TRBJ2-5, with a weak D call TRBD2 (5 bases). CDR3 size: 15 residues. Trimming pared 7 bases from V and 3 bases from J, leaving 18 bases between. CDR1 is MNHNY, CDR2 SVGAGI, per germline (reference sequence). CDR3 in amino acids: CASTHEAAVKETQYF. As DNA, the CDR3 is TGTGCCAGCACCCACGAAGCAGCGGTAAAAGAGACCCAGTACTTC.

The genes are TRBV5-4 and TRBJ2-7; D not certain. The CDR3 loop spans 14 amino acids. V was pared by 0 bases and J by 2 bases, with 9 bases between. CDR1 and CDR2 from the germline V gene are SGHNT and YYREEE (reference sequence). The CDR3 DNA is TGTGCCAGCAGCTTGGGTCTGGGCGCCTACGAGCAGTACTTC. This translates into CASSLGLGAYEQYF.

The chain recombines TRBV5-1 with TRBJ1-1, with D hard to call. Germline V CDR1 and CDR2: SGHRS, YFSETQ. V lost 0 bases and J 5 bases, leaving 8 bases between the germline ends. The CDR3 covers 13 residues. This chain's CDR3 is CASSLGAGTEAFF. CDR3 nucleotides: TGCGCCAGCAGCTTGGGGGCTGGGACTGAAGCTTTCTTT.